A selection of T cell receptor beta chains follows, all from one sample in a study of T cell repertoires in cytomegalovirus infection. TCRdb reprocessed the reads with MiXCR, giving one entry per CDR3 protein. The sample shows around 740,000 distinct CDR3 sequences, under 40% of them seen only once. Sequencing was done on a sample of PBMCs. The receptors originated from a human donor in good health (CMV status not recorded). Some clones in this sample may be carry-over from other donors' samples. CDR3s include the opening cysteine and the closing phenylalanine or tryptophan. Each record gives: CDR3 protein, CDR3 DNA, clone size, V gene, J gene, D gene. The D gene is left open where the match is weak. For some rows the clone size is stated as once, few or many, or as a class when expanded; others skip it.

CASTSTGANYGYTF	TGTGCCAGTACCTCGACAGGGGCTAACTATGGCTACACCTTC	-	TRBV19	TRBJ1-2	TRBD1
CASRQGQRNYEQYF	TGTGCCAGCAGACAGGGACAGCGAAACTACGAGCAGTACTTC	-	TRBV6-1	TRBJ2-7	TRBD1
CASSDLLAGKKQFF	TGTGCCAGCAGCGATTTACTAGCGGGGAAAAAGCAGTTCTTC	-	TRBV13	TRBJ2-1	TRBD2
CASSSSGDNQPQHF	TGTGCCAGCAGTTCCTCGGGGGACAATCAGCCCCAGCATTTT	-	TRBV12-3/TRBV12-4	TRBJ1-5	-
CAISGGGGNQPQHF	TGTGCCATCAGTGGAGGGGGTGGCAATCAGCCCCAGCATTTT	-	TRBV10-3	TRBJ1-5	-
CASSFGTANYGYTF	TGTGCCAGCAGCTTTGGGACCGCCAACTATGGCTACACCTTC	many	TRBV7-2	TRBJ1-2	-
CASRLNTGSGNTIYF	TGTGCCAGCAGGCTAAACACAGGGTCTGGAAACACCATATATTTT	few	TRBV3-1	TRBJ1-3	-
CAISDPAGGWYGYTF	TGTGCCATCAGTGACCCAGCAGGGGGCTGGTATGGCTACACCTTC	-	TRBV10-3	TRBJ1-2	TRBD1
CASRSQEKNTEAFF	TGTGCCAGCAGATCCCAGGAGAAAAACACTGAAGCTTTCTTT	few	TRBV6-1	TRBJ1-1	-
CASSSVAGGRTDTQYF	TGTGCCAGCAGTTCCGTAGCGGGGGGGCGGACAGATACGCAGTATTTT	-	TRBV28	TRBJ2-3	TRBD2
CASSLSGRRTDTQYF	TGTGCCAGTAGCCTTAGCGGGAGAAGGACAGATACGCAGTATTTT	few	TRBV19	TRBJ2-3	TRBD2
CASSPNRAQETQYF	TGTGCCAGCAGCCCGAACAGGGCTCAAGAGACCCAGTACTTC	many	TRBV7-9	TRBJ2-5	-
CASSRTGAGTYEQYF	TGTGCCAGCAGCAGAACGGGAGCGGGAACCTACGAGCAGTACTTC	few	TRBV12-3/TRBV12-4	TRBJ2-7	TRBD2
CASSTNLKGGEAFF	TGTGCCAGCAGCACGAACCTCAAGGGGGGTGAAGCTTTCTTT	-	TRBV28	TRBJ1-1	-
CATSDRGTFLQEQFF	TGTGCCACCAGTGACCGTGGGACTTTTTTGCAGGAGCAGTTCTTC	once	TRBV24-1	TRBJ2-1	-